The source of this T cell receptor beta chain is a study of blood T cell repertoires in COVID-19. Study summary: Sites in the United States, Italy and Spain provided acute and convalescent COVID-19 samples. From T cells, B-cell-depleted T cells, or PBMCs came the material, which was cDNA or gDNA.

Per the original data handling: Scientists estimated how many nucleated cells there were by amplifying reference gene primers. Profiling relied on immunoSEQ multiplex PCR, and the TCRdb table lists in-frame clones only, not all of them. D and trimming were read from the DNA, whereas the V and J calls and clone size are those reported in that table. This sample has approximately 160,000 clones; 85% occur once, and the top ten carry more than 6.5%. The V and J ends lost 0 bases and 8 bases respectively, with 23 bases between them. CDR1 is SGHTS and CDR2 is YDEGEE in the germline V gene. The CDR3 extends over 17 amino acids. Seattle's cohort entered during active infection and was followed longitudinally.

The sample comprised peripheral blood. The rearrangement joins TRBV5-8 to TRBJ1-2, with D possibly matching TRBD1 (6 bases). The receptor's source is a woman aged 55-70 years with COVID-19, enrolled during active disease. In nucleotides, the CDR3 is TGTGCCAGCAGCTTGGTGATCACTACAGGGCTACGATACGGCTACACCTTC. Its protein product is CASSLVITTGLRYGYTF.